Sequencing of this T cell receptor beta chain was carried out in a study of T cell responses to AZD1222 COVID-19 vaccine. The study's findings and limits: In a largely white British group with more females than males, clonal diversity was possibly underestimated.

CDR3 size: 14 residues. Germline V gives CDR1 LGHNA, CDR2 YSLEER. V lost 4 bases to trimming and J lost 5 bases, with 14 bases between them. Using immunoSEQ multiplex PCR, the repertoire was profiled, and TCRdb retains in-frame clones only, with some absent. The sample records about 120,000 clones, 80% to 90% being singletons. Remarks on this clone: As yet, its antigen is unknown.

The chain uses TRBV4-3 and TRBJ1-1, with D unclear. The sample consisted of peripheral blood, taken on day 0 of AZD1222 vaccination. The TCR was taken from an adult in good health. The DNA of the CDR3 is TGCGCCAGCAGCCCCCGAGTTGTGCGAACTGAAGCTTTCTTT. This codes for CASSPRVVRTEAFF.